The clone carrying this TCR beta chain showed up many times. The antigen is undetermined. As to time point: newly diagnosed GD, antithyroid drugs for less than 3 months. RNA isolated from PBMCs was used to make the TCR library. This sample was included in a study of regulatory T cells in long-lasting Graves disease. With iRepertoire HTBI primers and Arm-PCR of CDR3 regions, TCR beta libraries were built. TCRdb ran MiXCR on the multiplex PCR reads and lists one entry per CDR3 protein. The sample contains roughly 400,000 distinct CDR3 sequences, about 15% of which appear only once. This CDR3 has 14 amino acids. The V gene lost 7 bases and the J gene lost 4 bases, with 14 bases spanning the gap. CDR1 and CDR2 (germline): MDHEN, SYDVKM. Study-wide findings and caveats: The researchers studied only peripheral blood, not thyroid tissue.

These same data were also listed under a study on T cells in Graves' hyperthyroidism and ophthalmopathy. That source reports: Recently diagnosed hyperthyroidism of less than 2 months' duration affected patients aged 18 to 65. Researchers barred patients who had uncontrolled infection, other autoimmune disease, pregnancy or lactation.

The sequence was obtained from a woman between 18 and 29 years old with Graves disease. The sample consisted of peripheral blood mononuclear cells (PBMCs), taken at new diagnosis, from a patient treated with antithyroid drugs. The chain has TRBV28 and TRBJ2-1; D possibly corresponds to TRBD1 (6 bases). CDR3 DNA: TGTGCCAGCACTCCGACAGGAGAGTACAATGAGCAGTTCTTC. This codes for CASTPTGEYNEQFF.